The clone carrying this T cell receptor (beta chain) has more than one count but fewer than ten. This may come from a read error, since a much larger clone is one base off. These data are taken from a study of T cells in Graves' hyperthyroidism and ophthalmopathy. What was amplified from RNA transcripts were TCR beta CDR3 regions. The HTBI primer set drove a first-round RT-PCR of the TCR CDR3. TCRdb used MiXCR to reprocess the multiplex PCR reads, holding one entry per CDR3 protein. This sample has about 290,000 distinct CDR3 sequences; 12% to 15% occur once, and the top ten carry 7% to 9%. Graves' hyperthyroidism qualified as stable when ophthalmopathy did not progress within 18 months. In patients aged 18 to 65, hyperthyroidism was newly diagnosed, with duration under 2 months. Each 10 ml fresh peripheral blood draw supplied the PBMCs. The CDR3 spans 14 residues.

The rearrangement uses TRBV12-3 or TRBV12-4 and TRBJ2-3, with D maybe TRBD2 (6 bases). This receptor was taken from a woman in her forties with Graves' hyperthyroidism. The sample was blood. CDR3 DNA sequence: TGTGCCGGCAGTTTACGCGGGGACACAGATACGCAGTATTTT. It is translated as CAGSLRGDTDTQYF.